This T cell receptor beta chain is from a study of molecular identifiers for immune sequencing clone quantification. Whole-study results and caveats: Highly expanded clone sizes could be underestimated by identical TCR molecules that share a barcode.

TCRdb reprocessed the PCR reads via MiXCR and lists one record per CDR3 protein. In the table there are approximately 100,000 distinct CDR3 sequences, under 40% of which are singletons. This clonotype was seen a handful of times. The target antigen is unknown. With 5 bases removed from V and 7 bases from J, the gap between germline ends came to 23 bases. The CDR3 is made up of 16 amino acids. Germline CDR1 LNHDA, CDR2 SQIVND (reference sequence). The sequencing input was naive CD8+ T cells from blood, with Jurkat cell RNA spiked in. Noted subset: FACS-sorted CD8+CD4-CCR7+CD45RA+ naive T cells. This TCR was recovered from a human donor in good health. Some libraries in this study had Jurkat cell RNA spiked in. The chain uses TRBV19 and TRBJ1-1; tentatively, D is TRBD1 (5 bases). DNA for the CDR3: TGTGCCAGTAGTTCCCGGCTGGGGGTGTTTGTCAGTGAAGCTTTCTTT. Translation: CASSSRLGVFVSEAFF.